This T cell receptor (beta chain) was profiled in a study of cytomegalovirus exposure and HLA in healthy donors (dated 2017 in TCRdb). Looking at the study overall: An earlier analysis of approximately 590 of the donors reported more than 250 Gb of sequence data and around 120 million unique TCR beta sequences from 150 million to 200 million T cells. A handful of DR-DQ haplotypes were handled as single units for association and clustering because linkage in the cohort was strong. To decide whether each TCR beta V gene segment behaved as functional or pseudogenic, an earlier analysis of 587 of the donors relied on high-throughput TCR beta sequencing. Using immunosequencing, the study profiled T cell repertoires from about 620 subjects and related those repertoires to cytomegalovirus serostatus. Among about 410 genotyped donors of the cohort, an average of about 240,000 unique TCR beta nucleotide sequences was sequenced per donor, of which about 19% were non-productive. The number of typed donors differed by locus: about 629-640 for A, B, C, DRB1 and DQB1; 500 to 550 for DQA1; 606 for DPA1; and some 430 for DPB1. Every repertoire in the discovery cohort had been generated on one and the same sequencing platform. Besides the first cohort of roughly 640 subjects, a separate validation cohort made up of 120 different subjects was used. Around 320 gigabases of sequencing data and approximately 85 million unique TCR sequences were included in an early release covering several hundred HLA-typed donors. Rather than drawing on any new phenotypic data, the later analysis identified candidate immune exposures from TCR beta sequences and the way those sequences occurred across donors. To study patterns of TCR occurrence, a later analysis re-analyzed previously published TCR beta repertoires from hundreds of donors and added high-resolution HLA genotyping. Of the roughly 400 genotyped donors, approximately 80% fell in the genetic ancestry cluster associated with self-reported Caucasian donors. High-throughput TCR immunosequencing, statistical association of individual TCRs with disease status, and machine learning were combined to predict cytomegalovirus infection status. The aim of the study was to test whether cataloging public T cell receptors could identify signatures of past pathogen exposure. HLA typing covered class I and class II loci at four-digit resolution. A later genetic analysis took genome-wide SNP genotypes for about three fifths of the 666 donors and used that subset as a discovery cohort. Donor age, sex, ethnicity and CMV serostatus were collected together with the repertoire data. Paper-wide results and their limitations: The classifier was reported to diagnose cytomegalovirus status with high specificity and sensitivity in both the original cohort and the validation cohort. A later analysis found that TCR association rates varied across HLA loci, with DRB1 alleles showing the most associated TCRs and HLA-C alleles the fewest. A further reported finding was that TCR beta sequences accurately predicted the HLA-A and HLA-B alleles for most subjects in the first cohort. An association between a missense DCLRE1C variant and V-gene and J-gene trimming of TCR beta chains was found in a later genetic analysis and replicated in an independent cohort. A total of some 180 TCR beta chains were listed by the study as associated with cytomegalovirus. A cluster of highly shared sequence variants was judged likely to be a technical artifact of the sequencing pipeline. Across donors, most TCR sequences were observed very rarely, whereas some public TCRs were present in many individuals. In vitro tests confirmed that a few of the cytomegalovirus-associated TCR beta chains recognize cytomegalovirus antigens. CMV serostatus was the only immune exposure information available for the cohort. A later analysis found that HLA-associated TCR beta chains were more clonally expanded and had lower generation probabilities than equally common non-associated chains. Because the 87-base-pair reads could not distinguish some IMGT-functional V segments, including TRBV6-2 and TRBV6-3, those segments were excluded. A later analysis found that most CMV-associated TCR beta chains appeared HLA-restricted, with HLA associations seemingly driven largely by CMV exposure. According to a later analysis, parvovirus B19, influenza, CMV and Epstein-Barr virus appeared linked to several top co-occurrence clusters. Presence/absence analyses assumed roughly uniform sequencing depth across donors, an assumption that may not hold. Correlated functional status among segregating V segments might be attributable to linkage disequilibrium, but an unknown experimental factor could not be ruled out. Broadly in line with IMGT annotations, most TCR beta V segments showed up in productive rearrangements about 90% or about 30% of the time in an earlier analysis of 450 to 750 of the donors. Over 15 rarely observed V segments, including chromosome 9 orphons, were excluded from the earlier analysis of approximately 600 of the donors because counts were too low. When HLA alleles, especially DR and DQ, strongly co-occurred, attributing TCR associations to individual alleles was difficult. The authors suggested that the approach could potentially be generalized to other disease states and immunological phenotypes. In a later genetic analysis, fewer N-insertions in productive TCRs were reported among donors in an Asian-associated ancestry cluster than the roughly 640-donor mean. A later analysis associated approximately 17,000 TCR beta sequences with specific HLA alleles at a false discovery rate of 0.05. HLA typing was unavailable for some donors at each locus, so association tests used only the typed subset. The cohort was sequenced for TCR beta chains only, and without alpha or paired-chain data the features that could be detected were limited.

The cohort consisted of some 670 healthy bone marrow donors. All cohort members were sampled while nominally healthy, although unrecorded immune exposures were likely present. The donor tested CMV seronegative and was one of the 352 seronegative cohort members. A peripheral blood sample was collected from each donor, and TCR beta sequencing was performed on peripheral blood mononuclear cells. The Qiagen DNeasy Blood Extraction Kit was used to extract genomic DNA from the blood cell samples. On this clone itself: The target of this receptor is not known. Nothing much larger sits one base from this clone, and base qualities are not available.

At the junction V is shortened by 4 bases and J by 3 bases, with 14 bases in between. From its cysteine to its phenylalanine, the CDR3 spans 14 amino acids. Kept here is only the CDR3 DNA, which spans 42 bases and is read in frame from base 1. As encoded in the germline V gene, CDR1 is SQVTM while CDR2 is ANQGSEA. Library generation was performed with the immunoSEQ multiplex PCR assay. A mixture of 60 forward primers for TCR Vbeta segments and 13 reverse primers for TCR Jbeta segments was used in the multiplex PCR. The CDR3 region of rearranged TCR beta genes was amplified from genomic DNA with a multiplex PCR assay. The Illumina HiSeq System was used to sequence the amplified TCR beta libraries as 87-base-pair reads. Concerning the study's data processing: Across the roughly 700 repertoires, a later analysis counted some 81 million unique TCR beta chains, roughly 11 million of which were shared by at least two donors. A nearest-neighbor algorithm error-corrected the raw reads and collapsed the reads into unique sequences, merging closely related sequences to remove PCR and sequencing errors. Alignment of CDR3 sequences to IMGT reference sequences was used to assign V, D and J gene segments. For a sequence to be retained, at least a six-nucleotide match to both a V gene segment and a J gene segment was required. Rearrangements were called productive when the CDR3 lacked stop codons and stayed in frame with V and J; all others were non-productive. CDR3 was defined according to IMGT convention as the region running from the second conserved V-encoded cysteine to the conserved J-encoded phenylalanine. The earlier analysis of 587 of the donors excluded sequences that lacked an unambiguous match to a single V gene segment. In an earlier analysis of 450 to 700 of the donors, V segments were called functional above 56.7% productive rearrangements and were called segregating when the between-donor standard deviation exceeded 5%. A statistical classification framework was built to diagnose cytomegalovirus status from the catalog of TCR beta chain sequences. V and J gene assignment, in a later analysis, came from comparing TCR nucleotide sequences with IMGT/GENE-DB human TR gene sequences. In a later analysis, CDR3 sequences and most-parsimonious VDJ recombination scenarios were assigned using the TCRdist pipeline. In a later analysis, every TCR beta chain was defined by the combination of its CDR3 amino acid sequence and its V-gene family, and reads without a unique V-gene family were dropped. In a later analysis, nearly 600 highly shared, low-generation-probability nucleotide sequences were removed to address suspected cross-contamination and a sequencing artifact. In a later analysis, a clonal expansion index was calculated for each public chain from normalized within-repertoire ranks of inferred template counts. In a later analysis, generation probabilities were computed with a VDJ recombination model fitted to out-of-frame rearrangements, and the resulting probabilities were checked against IGoR. Hypergeometric tests were used in a later analysis to score TCR-TCR, TCR-HLA and TCR-CMV co-occurrence, with a repertoire-size bias correction applied to the TCR pairs. In a later analysis, false discovery rates were estimated by permuting HLA or CMV assignments 20 times. A later analysis grouped co-occurring TCRs with DBSCAN, adding TCRdist sequence similarity when clustering within HLA-allele-positive subsets. Repertoires with fewer than 30,000 or more than 120,000 public chains were left out of co-occurrence clustering, as were about five repertoires with anomalous nucleotide sharing. The table comes from immuneACCESS by way of TCRdb, which keeps in-frame sequences with V and J called. Part of the clones is missing from these tables; in studies checked, under half for an unresolved V gene and the rest for unknown reasons. V, J and clone size are taken as reported in that table, and D and trimming were inferred from the DNA itself. In this sample the table shows about 170,000 clones, 85% of which occur a single time. Together, the top ten hold 1% of the sample.

The rearrangement joined TRBV29-1 to TRBJ2-3; no D gene is confidently identified. The receptor comes from a boy aged 2-9 years in good health and CMV-seronegative. Sequencing was done on a sample of PBMCs. DNA sequence: TGCAGCGTTGGGCGAGACGGGTTTACAGATACGCAGTATTTT. Translation gives CSVGRDGFTDTQYF.